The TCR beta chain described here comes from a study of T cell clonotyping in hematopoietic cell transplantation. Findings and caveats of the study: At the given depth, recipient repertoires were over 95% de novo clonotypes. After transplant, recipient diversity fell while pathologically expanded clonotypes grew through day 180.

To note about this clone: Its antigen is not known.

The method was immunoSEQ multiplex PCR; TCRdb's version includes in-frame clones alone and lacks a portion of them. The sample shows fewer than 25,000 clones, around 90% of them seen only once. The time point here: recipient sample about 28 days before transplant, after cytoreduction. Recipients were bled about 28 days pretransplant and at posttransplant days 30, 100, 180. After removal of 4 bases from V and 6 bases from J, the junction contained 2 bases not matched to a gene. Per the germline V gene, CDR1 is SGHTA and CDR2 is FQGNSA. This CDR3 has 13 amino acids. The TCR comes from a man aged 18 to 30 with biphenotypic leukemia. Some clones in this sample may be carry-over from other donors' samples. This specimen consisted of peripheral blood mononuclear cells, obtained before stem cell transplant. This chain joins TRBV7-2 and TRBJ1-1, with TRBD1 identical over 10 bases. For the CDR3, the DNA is TGTGCCAGCAGCTACGGGACAGGGGCTGAAGCTTTCTTT. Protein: CASSYGTGAEAFF. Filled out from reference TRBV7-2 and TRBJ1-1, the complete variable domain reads GAGVSQSPSNKVTEKGKDVELRCDPISGHTALYWYRQSLGQGLEFLIYFQGNSAPDKSGLPSDRFSAERTGGSVSTLTIQRTQQEDSAVYLCASSYGTGAEAFFGQGTRLTVV.